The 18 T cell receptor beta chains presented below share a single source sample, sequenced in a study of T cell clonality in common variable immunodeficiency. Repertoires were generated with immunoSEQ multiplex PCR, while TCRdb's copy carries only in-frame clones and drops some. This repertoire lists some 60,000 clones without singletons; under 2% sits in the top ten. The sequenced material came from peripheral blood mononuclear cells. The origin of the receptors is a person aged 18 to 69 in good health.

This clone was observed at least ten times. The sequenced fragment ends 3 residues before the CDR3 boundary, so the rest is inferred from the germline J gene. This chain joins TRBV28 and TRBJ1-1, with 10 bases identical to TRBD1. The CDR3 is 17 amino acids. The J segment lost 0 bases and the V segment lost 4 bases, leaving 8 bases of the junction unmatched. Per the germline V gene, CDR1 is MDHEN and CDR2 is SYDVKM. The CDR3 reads CASSSAGQGVLNTEAFF. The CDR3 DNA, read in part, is TGTGCCAGCAGTTCCGCCGGACAGGGGGTGCTGAACACTGAA.

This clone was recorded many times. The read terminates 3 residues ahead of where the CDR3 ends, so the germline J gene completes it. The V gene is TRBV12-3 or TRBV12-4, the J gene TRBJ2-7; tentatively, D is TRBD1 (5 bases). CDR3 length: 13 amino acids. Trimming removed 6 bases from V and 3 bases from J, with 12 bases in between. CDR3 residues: CASRPPGNYEQYF. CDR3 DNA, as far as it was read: TGTGCCAGCAGGCCTCCAGGGAACTACGAG.

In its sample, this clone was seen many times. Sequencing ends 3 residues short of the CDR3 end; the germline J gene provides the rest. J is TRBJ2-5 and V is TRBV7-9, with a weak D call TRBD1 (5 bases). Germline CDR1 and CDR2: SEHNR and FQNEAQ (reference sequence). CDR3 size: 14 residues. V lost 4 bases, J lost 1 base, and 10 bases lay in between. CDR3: CASSSTVLQETQYF. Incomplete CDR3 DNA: TGTGCCAGCAGCTCGACAGTGCTCCAAGAGACC.

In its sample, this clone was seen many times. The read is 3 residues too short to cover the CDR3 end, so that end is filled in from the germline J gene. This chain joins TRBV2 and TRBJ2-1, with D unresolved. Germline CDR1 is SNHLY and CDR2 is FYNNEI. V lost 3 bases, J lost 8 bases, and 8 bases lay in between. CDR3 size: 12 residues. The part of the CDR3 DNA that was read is TGTGCCAGCAGTGATCTCCTATATGAG. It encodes CASSDLLYE. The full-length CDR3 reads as CASSDLLYEQFF.

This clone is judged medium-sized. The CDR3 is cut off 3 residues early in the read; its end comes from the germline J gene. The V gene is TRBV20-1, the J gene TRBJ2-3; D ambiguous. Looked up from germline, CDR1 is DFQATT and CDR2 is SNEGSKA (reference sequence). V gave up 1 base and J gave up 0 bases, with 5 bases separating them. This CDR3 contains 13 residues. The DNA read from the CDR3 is TGCAGTGCTAGAGTCACAAGCACAGATACG. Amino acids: CSARVTSTDT. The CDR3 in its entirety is CSARVTSTDTQYF.

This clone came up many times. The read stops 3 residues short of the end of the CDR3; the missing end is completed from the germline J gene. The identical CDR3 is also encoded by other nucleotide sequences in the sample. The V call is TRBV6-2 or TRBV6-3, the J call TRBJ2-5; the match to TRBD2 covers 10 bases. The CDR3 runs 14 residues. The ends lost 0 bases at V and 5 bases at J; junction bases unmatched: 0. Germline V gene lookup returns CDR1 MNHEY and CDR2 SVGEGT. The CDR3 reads CASSYSSGGETQYF. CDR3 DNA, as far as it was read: TGTGCCAGCAGTTACTCTAGCGGGGGGGAGACC.

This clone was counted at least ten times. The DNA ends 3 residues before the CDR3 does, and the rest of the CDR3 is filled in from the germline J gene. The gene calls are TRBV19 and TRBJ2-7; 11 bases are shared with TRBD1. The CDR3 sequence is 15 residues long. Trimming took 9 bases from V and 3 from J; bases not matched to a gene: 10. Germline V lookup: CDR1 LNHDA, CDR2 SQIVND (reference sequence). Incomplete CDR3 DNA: TGTGCCAGCGCACGAGGGACAGGGGGGATCTACGAG. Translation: CASARGTGGIYE. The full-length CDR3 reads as CASARGTGGIYEQYF.

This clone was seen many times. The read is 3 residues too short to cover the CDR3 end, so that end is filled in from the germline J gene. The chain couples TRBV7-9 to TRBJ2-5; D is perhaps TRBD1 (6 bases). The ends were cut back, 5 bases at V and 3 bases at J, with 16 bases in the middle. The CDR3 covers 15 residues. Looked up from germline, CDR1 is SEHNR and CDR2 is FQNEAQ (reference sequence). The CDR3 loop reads CASSPTGTYKETQYF. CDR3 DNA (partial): TGTGCCAGCAGCCCTACCGGGACATACAAAGAGACC. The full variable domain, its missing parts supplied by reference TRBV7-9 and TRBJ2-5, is DTGVSQNPRHKITKRGQNVTFRCDPISEHNRLYWYRQTLGQGPEFLTYFQNEAQLEKSRLLSDRFSAERPKGSFSTLEIQRTEQGDSAMYLCASSPTGTYKETQYFGPGTRLLVL.

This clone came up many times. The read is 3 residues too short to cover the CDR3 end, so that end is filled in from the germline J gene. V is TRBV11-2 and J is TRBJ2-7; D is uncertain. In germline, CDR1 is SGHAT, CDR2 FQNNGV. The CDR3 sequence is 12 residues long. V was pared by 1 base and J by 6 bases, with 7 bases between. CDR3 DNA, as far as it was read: TGTGCCAGCAGCTTAGGGCAACGCGAG. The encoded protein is CASSLGQRE. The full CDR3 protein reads CASSLGQREQYF.

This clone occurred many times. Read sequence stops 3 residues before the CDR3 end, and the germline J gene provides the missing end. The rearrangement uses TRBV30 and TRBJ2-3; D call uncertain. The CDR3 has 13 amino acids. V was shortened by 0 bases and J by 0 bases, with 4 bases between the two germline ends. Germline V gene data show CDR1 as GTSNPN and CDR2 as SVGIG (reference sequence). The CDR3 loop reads CAWSVGSTDTQYF. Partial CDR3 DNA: TGTGCCTGGAGTGTAGGGAGCACAGATACG.

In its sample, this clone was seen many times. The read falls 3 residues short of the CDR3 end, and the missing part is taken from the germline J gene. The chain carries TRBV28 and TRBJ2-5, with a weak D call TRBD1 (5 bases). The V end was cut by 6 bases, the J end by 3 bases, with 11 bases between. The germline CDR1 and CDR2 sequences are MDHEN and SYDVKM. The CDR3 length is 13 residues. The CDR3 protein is CASRGAAEETQYF. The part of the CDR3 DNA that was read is TGTGCCAGCAGAGGGGCAGCCGAAGAGACC.

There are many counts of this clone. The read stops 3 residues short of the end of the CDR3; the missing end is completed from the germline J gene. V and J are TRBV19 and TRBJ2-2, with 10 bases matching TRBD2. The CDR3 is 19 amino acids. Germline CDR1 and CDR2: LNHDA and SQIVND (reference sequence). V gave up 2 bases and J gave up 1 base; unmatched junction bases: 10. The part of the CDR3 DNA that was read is TGTGCCAGTAGTATACCTAGCGGGAGCGCTATAATGAACACCGGGGAG. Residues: CASSIPSGSAIMNTGE. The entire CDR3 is CASSIPSGSAIMNTGELFF.

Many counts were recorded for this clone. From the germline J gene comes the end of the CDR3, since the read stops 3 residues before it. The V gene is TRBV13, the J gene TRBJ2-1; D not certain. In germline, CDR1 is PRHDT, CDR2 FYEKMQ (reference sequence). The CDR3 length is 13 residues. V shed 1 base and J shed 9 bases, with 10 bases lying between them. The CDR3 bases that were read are TGTGCCAGCAGCTTAGACGCTAGGCGTGAG. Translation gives CASSLDARRE. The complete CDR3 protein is CASSLDARREQFF.

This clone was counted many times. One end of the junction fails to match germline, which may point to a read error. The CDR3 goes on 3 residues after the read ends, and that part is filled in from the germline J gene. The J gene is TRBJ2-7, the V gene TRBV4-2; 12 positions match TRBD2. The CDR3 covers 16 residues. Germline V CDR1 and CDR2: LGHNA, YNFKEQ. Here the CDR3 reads CASSHLTSGRTYEQYF. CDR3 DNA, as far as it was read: TGCGCCAGCAGCCATCTGACTAGCGGGAGAACCTACGAG.

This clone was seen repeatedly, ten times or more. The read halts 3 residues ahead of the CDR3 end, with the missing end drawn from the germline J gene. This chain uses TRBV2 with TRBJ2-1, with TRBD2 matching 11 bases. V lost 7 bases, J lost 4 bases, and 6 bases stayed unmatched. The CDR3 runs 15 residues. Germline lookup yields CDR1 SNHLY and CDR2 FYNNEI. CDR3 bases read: TGTGCCAGCAACGCGGGACTAGCGGAATACAATGAG. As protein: CASNAGLAEYNE. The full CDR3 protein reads CASNAGLAEYNEQFF.

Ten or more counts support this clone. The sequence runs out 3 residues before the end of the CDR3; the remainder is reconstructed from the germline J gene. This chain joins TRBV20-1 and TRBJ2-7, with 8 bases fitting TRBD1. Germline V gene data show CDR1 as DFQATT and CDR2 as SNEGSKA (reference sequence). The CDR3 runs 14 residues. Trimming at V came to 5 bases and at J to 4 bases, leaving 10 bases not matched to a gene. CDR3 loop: CSAPPRGRGYEQYF. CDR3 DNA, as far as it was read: TGCAGTGCTCCACCCAGGGGGCGCGGGTACGAG.

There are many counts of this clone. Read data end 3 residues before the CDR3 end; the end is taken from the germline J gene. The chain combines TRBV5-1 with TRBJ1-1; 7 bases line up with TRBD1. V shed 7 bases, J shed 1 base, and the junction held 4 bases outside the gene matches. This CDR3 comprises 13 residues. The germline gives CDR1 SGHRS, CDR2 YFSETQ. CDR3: CASQTGKNTEAFF. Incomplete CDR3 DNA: TGCGCCAGCCAGACAGGGAAGAACACTGAA. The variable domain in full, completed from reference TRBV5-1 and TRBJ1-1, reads KAGVTQTPRYLIKTRGQQVTLSCSPISGHRSVSWYQQTPGQGLQFLFEYFSETQRNKGNFPGRFSGRQFSNSRSEMNVSTLELGDSALYLCASQTGKNTEAFFGQGTRLTVV.

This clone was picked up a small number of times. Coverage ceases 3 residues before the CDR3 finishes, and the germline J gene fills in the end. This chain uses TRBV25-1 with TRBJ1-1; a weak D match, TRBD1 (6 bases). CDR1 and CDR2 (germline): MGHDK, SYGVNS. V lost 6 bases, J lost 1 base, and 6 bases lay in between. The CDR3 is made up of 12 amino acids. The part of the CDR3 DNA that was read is TGTGCCAGCAGACAGGGGAACACTGAA. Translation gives CASRQGNTE. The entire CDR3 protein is CASRQGNTEAFF.